Listed here are 11 T cell receptor beta chains from one sample, sequenced in a study of T cells after yellow fever vaccination. TCRdb re-derived calls from the 5' RACE reads in MiXCR, one entry per CDR3 protein. The top ten hold 15% to 20% of the sample, which has a few hundred thousand distinct CDR3 sequences, 3.6% seen once. Sequenced here: PBMCs, sampled 15 days after the yellow fever booster vaccination. The receptors shown here come from a man between 18 and 29 years old who received the YFV17D yellow fever vaccine.

This clonotype was observed at least ten times. This rearrangement joins TRBV5-5 to TRBJ2-1; D is unresolved. Looked up from germline, CDR1 is SGHKS and CDR2 is YYEKEE (reference sequence). The CDR3 contains 11 residues. The ends were cut back, 4 bases at V and 10 bases at J, with 9 bases in the middle. DNA of the CDR3: TGTGCCAGCAGCCTCTATGAGGAGCAGTTCTTC. It yields the protein CASSLYEEQFF. The whole variable domain, filled in from reference TRBV5-5 and TRBJ2-1, reads DAGVTQSPTHLIKTRGQQVTLRCSPISGHKSVSWYQQVLGQGPQFIFQYYEKEERGRGNFPDRFSARQFPNYSSELNVNALLLGDSALYLCASSLYEEQFFGPGTRLTVL.

This clonotype was found many times. V is TRBV6-4 and J is TRBJ2-5, with 10 bases that match TRBD2. The germline V gene has CDR1 MRHNA and CDR2 SNTAGT. The CDR3 consists of 16 residues. V trimming: 4 bases; J trimming: 8 bases; junction bases outside the gene matches: 13. This CDR3 reads CASSASASGGSETQYF. In DNA, the CDR3 is TGTGCCAGCAGTGCTTCGGCTAGCGGGGGCTCCGAAACCCAGTACTTC.

This clonotype was recorded many times. This rearrangement joins TRBV27 to TRBJ2-3; no firm D call. This CDR3 is 12 amino acids long. Deletions cut 8 bases from V and 4 bases from J, with 10 bases between. Looked up from germline, CDR1 is MNHEY and CDR2 is SMNVEV (reference sequence). The DNA for the CDR3 is TGTGCCAGCGGACCTTACCCAGATACGCAGTATTTT. Amino acid sequence: CASGPYPDTQYF.

This clonotype came up many times. This sequence joins TRBV19 and TRBJ2-3; 9 bases match TRBD2. The junction had 5 bases not matched to a gene; V was cut back by 4 bases and J by 0 bases. The CDR3 is made up of 16 amino acids. Germline loops: CDR1 LNHDA, CDR2 SQIVND (reference sequence). Written as DNA, the CDR3 is TGTGCCAGTAGTACTCTAGCGGGGCAAAGCACAGATACGCAGTATTTT. Protein: CASSTLAGQSTDTQYF.

This clonotype was picked up many times. The chain is built from TRBV12-3 or TRBV12-4 and TRBJ1-6; tentatively, D is TRBD1 (5 bases). V gave up 10 bases and J gave up 8 bases, with 15 bases separating them. There are 13 residues in the CDR3. The CDR3 protein is CAIRLGEYSPLHF. CDR3 DNA sequence: TGTGCCATCCGTCTGGGGGAGTATTCACCCCTCCACTTT.

There are many counts of this clonotype. J is TRBJ2-1 and V is TRBV6-5, with 13 positions matching TRBD2. The CDR3 extends over 14 amino acids. Germline V gene sequence: CDR1 MNHEY, CDR2 SVGAGI. The V segment lost 5 bases and the J segment 13 bases; nucleotides outside the gene matches: 8. The CDR3 DNA reads TGTGCCAGCAGTCCTCCGGGACTAGCGGGGTATCAGTTCTTC. Its protein product is CASSPPGLAGYQFF.

This clonotype was seen ten or more times. J is TRBJ2-7 and V is TRBV10-3; 8 bases agree with TRBD2. The V segment lost 10 bases and the J segment 2 bases; nucleotides outside the gene matches: 7. Germline CDR1 reads ENHRY; CDR2 reads SYGVKD. The CDR3 runs to 13 residues. CDR3 residues: CATHGGETYEQYF. The CDR3 nucleotides read TGTGCCACCCACGGGGGGGAGACCTACGAGCAGTACTTC.

This clonotype was seen many times. V and J are TRBV5-1 and TRBJ2-3, with TRBD1 matching over 8 bases. CDR3 length equals 14 residues. The trim removed 3 bases at V and 6 bases at J, leaving 6 bases unmatched. Germline V lookup: CDR1 SGHRS, CDR2 YFSETQ. The CDR3 loop reads CASSWGQAGDTQYF. DNA of the CDR3: TGCGCCAGCAGCTGGGGACAGGCTGGGGATACGCAGTATTTT.

This clonotype was picked up many times. The chain recombines TRBV15 with TRBJ1-4; 10 bases align to TRBD1. The V gene's germline CDR1 is LNHNV and CDR2 YYDKDF (reference sequence). CDR3 length equals 18 residues. V lost 4 bases, J lost 8 bases, and 16 bases stayed unmatched. The CDR3 sequence is CATSTSGGTGDKGEKLFF. CDR3 coding DNA: TGTGCCACCAGCACCTCCGGCGGGACAGGGGATAAAGGGGAAAAACTGTTTTTT.

This clonotype appeared many times. The chain couples TRBV7-9 to TRBJ2-7; a weak D match, TRBD2 (5 bases). This CDR3 region has 13 residues. CDR1 and CDR2 (germline): SEHNR, FQNEAQ (reference sequence). The V end was cut by 1 base, the J end by 5 bases, with 9 bases between. CDR3 nucleotide sequence: TGTGCCAGCAGCTTAGAGGCGAGGGACGAGCAGTACTTC. This codes for CASSLEARDEQYF.

There are many counts of this clonotype. The chain has TRBV29-1 and TRBJ1-2; D ambiguous. V was pared by 4 bases and J by 4 bases, with 19 bases between. This CDR3 is built from 15 residues. Germline assignment: CDR1 SQVTM and CDR2 ANQGSEA. The CDR3 DNA follows: TGCAGCGTTGGTAAAGGGTGGAAGGAAGGCTATGGCTACACCTTC. Its protein is CSVGKGWKEGYGYTF. Full variable domain (remainder filled in from reference TRBV29-1 and TRBJ1-2): SAVISQKPSRDICQRGTSLTIQCQVDSQVTMMFWYRQQPGQSLTLIATANQGSEATYESGFVIDKFPISRPNLTFSTLTVSNMSPEDSSIYLCSVGKGWKEGYGYTFGSGTRLTVV.